This entry lists 25 T cell receptor beta chains sequenced from one sample in a study of T cells in narcolepsy. Only in-frame clones appear in the TCRdb table, and some are missing; sequencing was by immunoSEQ multiplex PCR. The sample has about 21,000 clones, roughly 94% seen once. Sample: CD45RA- memory CD4+ T cells from PBMCs. These receptors came from a human donor with narcolepsy.

V gene TRBV27 combines with J gene TRBJ1-5; D possibly corresponds to TRBD1 (6 bases). The V end was cut by 5 bases, the J end by 6 bases, with 17 bases between. The germline gives CDR1 MNHEY, CDR2 SMNVEV (reference sequence). The CDR3 runs to 15 residues. The DNA of the CDR3 is TGTGCCAGCAGTGCCAAGGTGGGGGCTCTTCAGCCCCAGCATTTT. Protein product: CASSAKVGALQPQHF.

This chain links TRBV11-2 with TRBJ2-7; D remains unclear. The CDR3 length is 15 residues. The germline V and J ends were trimmed by 5 bases and 3 bases, with 17 bases remaining between them. Germline values: CDR1 SGHAT, CDR2 FQNNGV. CDR3 protein: CASSRHGQAGYEQYF. CDR3 sequence (DNA): TGTGCCAGCAGCCGACATGGGCAGGCCGGCTACGAGCAGTACTTC. Drawing the rest from reference TRBV11-2 and TRBJ2-7, the complete variable domain is EAGVAQSPRYKIIEKRQSVAFWCNPISGHATLYWYQQILGQGPKLLIQFQNNGVVDDSQLPKDRFSAERLKGVDSTLKIQPAKLEDSAVYLCASSRHGQAGYEQYFGPGTRLTVT.

The chain employs TRBV5-1 and TRBJ2-3; 12 nucleotides match TRBD2. The CDR3 sequence is 17 residues long. Germline loops: CDR1 SGHRS, CDR2 YFSETQ. J lost 9 bases, V lost 4 bases, and 15 bases had no gene match. The CDR3: CASSTLLAGGSVGTQYF. The CDR3 DNA reads TGCGCCAGCAGCACCTTACTAGCGGGAGGCTCGGTGGGAACGCAGTATTTT.

This clone appeared a few times. The sample contains more than one DNA sequence encoding this CDR3. This chain uses TRBV11-1 with TRBJ1-1, with TRBD1 matching over 7 bases. From germline, CDR1 is SGHAT and CDR2 FQDESV (reference sequence). V lost 3 bases, J lost 5 bases, and 6 bases stayed unmatched. This CDR3 is built from 14 residues. The CDR3 loop reads CASSFYRGQTEAFF. The CDR3, as DNA: TGTGCCAGCAGCTTCTACAGGGGACAGACTGAAGCTTTCTTT.

The chain recombines TRBV6-1 with TRBJ2-2; D is unresolved. The germline V gene encodes CDR1 MNHNS and CDR2 SASEGT. Trimming took 4 bases from V and 5 from J, leaving 8 bases between them. There are 13 residues in the CDR3. The CDR3 loop is CASSVVGTGELFF. CDR3 in DNA: TGTGCCAGCAGTGTAGTAGGAACCGGGGAGCTGTTTTTT.

The V call is TRBV4-3, the J call TRBJ1-5; 7 bases match TRBD1. This CDR3 is built from 14 residues. Germline CDR1 is LGHNA and CDR2 is YSLEER. V was clipped by 0 bases and J by 5 bases; unmatched bases: 1. The CDR3 here is CASSQDRGYQPQHF. The CDR3, as DNA: TGCGCCAGCAGCCAAGACAGGGGGTATCAGCCCCAGCATTTT.

The chain uses TRBV7-2 and TRBJ2-5, with no clear D. CDR1 SGHTA and CDR2 FQGNSA come from the germline V gene. The V and J ends lost 1 base and 1 base respectively, with 4 bases between them. CDR3 length equals 13 residues. CDR3 amino acids: CASSLGPQETQYF. In DNA, the CDR3 is TGTGCCAGCAGCTTAGGGCCCCAAGAGACCCAGTACTTC.

This chain connects TRBV5-4 to TRBJ2-1, with D hard to call. V lost 2 bases to trimming and J lost 0 bases, with 9 bases between them. The CDR3 has 15 residues. The V gene's germline CDR1 is SGHNT and CDR2 YYREEE (reference sequence). The chain's CDR3 is CASSFVPSSYNEQFF. CDR3 nucleotide sequence: TGTGCCAGCAGCTTTGTCCCGAGCTCCTACAATGAGCAGTTCTTC.

Note on this clone: Different DNA sequences within this sample yield the same CDR3. This chain connects TRBV13 to TRBJ2-7; D may be TRBD1 or TRBD2 (5 bases each). This CDR3 region has 14 residues. Trimming took 0 bases from V and 1 from J, leaving 7 bases between them. Per germline, CDR1 PRHDT and CDR2 FYEKMQ (reference sequence). CDR3 amino acids: CASSLGGDSYEQYF. The CDR3 DNA reads TGTGCCAGCAGCTTAGGGGGGGATTCCTACGAGCAGTACTTC.

The chain combines TRBV5-1 with TRBJ1-2, with TRBD1 as a possible D gene (5 bases). Per the germline V gene, CDR1 is SGHRS and CDR2 is YFSETQ. The CDR3 runs to 13 residues. V shed 5 bases and J shed 6 bases, with 14 bases lying between them. The DNA of the CDR3 is TGCGCCAGCAGGGAGCAGGGATCGGATGGCTACACCTTC. This codes for CASREQGSDGYTF.

The chain recombines TRBV6-6 with TRBJ1-5; TRBD1 might be the D (6 bases). Germline V gene data show CDR1 as MNHNY and CDR2 as SVGAGI (reference sequence). Trimming shortened V by 2 bases and J by 6 bases, and 11 bases separated the two germline ends. There are 14 residues in the CDR3. CDR3 nucleotide sequence: TGTGCCAGCAGTTACGAAACAGGGCTTCAGCCCCAGCATTTT. Encoded protein: CASSYETGLQPQHF.

The chain has TRBV29-1 and TRBJ2-2; D is unresolved. V was clipped by 2 bases and J by 3 bases, with 4 bases between them. The CDR3 consists of 12 residues. CDR1 is SQVTM and CDR2 is ANQGSEA in the germline V gene. The CDR3 coding sequence is TGCAGCGTTGAAATCGACACCGGGGAGCTGTTTTTT. Its protein is CSVEIDTGELFF.

The rearrangement uses TRBV6-1 and TRBJ2-3; D might be TRBD2 (6 bases). V was shortened by 6 bases and J by 5 bases, with 12 bases between the two germline ends. Germline CDR1 MNHNS, CDR2 SASEGT. This CDR3 has 13 residues. The CDR3 nucleotides are TGTGCCAGCAGGTCGGGGGTCGGAGATACGCAGTATTTT. Protein: CASRSGVGDTQYF.

The CDR3 nucleotides are TGTGCCAGCAGCCGCGAGGGCCGGTCGGGCTACACCTTC. Translating it yields CASSREGRSGYTF. The chain carries TRBV5-6 and TRBJ1-2; D not certain. The CDR3 covers 13 residues. The germline V gene has CDR1 SGHDT and CDR2 YYEEEE. Between the trimmed V and J ends, which lost 4 bases and 8 bases, there was a span of 15 bases.

This clone was detected only a few times. The chain has TRBV2 and TRBJ2-5; D may match TRBD1 or TRBD2 (5 bases each). The J call may be wrong; the DNA end is better matched by TRBJ2-7. This CDR3 is built from 13 residues. Germline V gives CDR1 SNHLY, CDR2 FYNNEI. The CDR3 region is CASSEPGGYEQYF. For the CDR3, the DNA is TGTGCCAGCAGTGAACCTGGGGGCTACGAGCAGTACTTC.

This chain joins TRBV30 and TRBJ1-5; possibly TRBD1 for D (5 bases). Per the germline V gene, CDR1 is GTSNPN and CDR2 is SVGIG (reference sequence). This CDR3 comprises 16 residues. The ends were cut back, 0 bases at V and 5 bases at J, with 17 bases in the middle. The CDR3 loop is CAWSVRQRVGDQPQHF. The CDR3 region has the DNA TGTGCCTGGAGTGTACGACAGCGGGTAGGGGATCAGCCCCAGCATTTT.

In its sample, this clone was seen once. This chain joins TRBV6-4 and TRBJ2-1; 10 bases map to TRBD1. The V gene end was trimmed by 5 bases and the J gene end by 8 bases; junction bases not matched to a gene: 6. The CDR3 contains 14 residues. The germline gives CDR1 MRHNA, CDR2 SNTAGT. The CDR3 sequence is CASSSTGGGDEQFF. The DNA of the CDR3 is TGTGCCAGCAGTTCGACAGGGGGCGGCGATGAGCAGTTCTTC.

Written as DNA, the CDR3 is TGTGCCAGCGCGGGACCCCTCGAGCCCTATGGCTACACCTTC. Amino acids: CASAGPLEPYGYTF. This sequence joins TRBV28 and TRBJ1-2, with D perhaps TRBD1 (5 bases). The CDR3 extends over 14 amino acids. Germline CDR1 reads MDHEN; CDR2 reads SYDVKM. The V and J ends lost 8 bases and 4 bases respectively, with 17 bases between them.

The rearrangement uses TRBV7-2 and TRBJ1-2; 9 nucleotides line up with TRBD1. The CDR3 is made up of 13 amino acids. CDR1 is SGHTA and CDR2 is FQGNSA in the germline V gene. V shed 5 bases and J 6 bases; nucleotides not matched to a gene: 4. CDR3 in DNA: TGTGCCAGCAGCCTACAGGGGGCGGATGGCTACACCTTC. Protein sequence: CASSLQGADGYTF.

Concerning this clone: The same CDR3 is also encoded by other DNA sequences in this sample. The V call is TRBV6-5, the J call TRBJ2-7; D is unclear. CDR3 length: 13 residues. Trimming took 0 bases from V and 0 from J, leaving 3 bases between them. Germline V gene lookup returns CDR1 MNHEY and CDR2 SVGAGI. This chain's CDR3 is CASSYSSSYEQYF. CDR3 coding DNA: TGTGCCAGCAGTTACTCGAGCTCCTACGAGCAGTACTTC.

The chain couples TRBV5-4 to TRBJ2-5; no clear D gene. V was clipped by 1 base and J by 3 bases, with 7 bases between them. Germline CDR1 reads SGHNT; CDR2 reads YYREEE (reference sequence). There are 13 residues in the CDR3. CDR3 amino acids: CASSLYNEETQYF. The CDR3 coding sequence is TGTGCCAGCAGCTTGTACAACGAAGAGACCCAGTACTTC.

The chain couples TRBV7-2 to TRBJ1-2, with TRBD1 matching over 10 bases. The V gene's germline CDR1 is SGHTA and CDR2 FQGNSA. V shed 0 bases, J shed 5 bases, and the junction held 0 bases outside the gene matches. The CDR3 loop spans 14 amino acids. DNA for the CDR3: TGTGCCAGCAGCTTAGCGGGACAGGGGTATGGCTACACCTTC. This translates into CASSLAGQGYGYTF.

This chain joins TRBV6-5 and TRBJ2-7, with TRBD2 matching 7 bases. This CDR3 spans 14 amino acids. Germline trimming cut 8 bases from V and 3 bases from J; bases unmatched to any gene: 10. Looked up from germline, CDR1 is MNHEY and CDR2 is SVGAGI. The CDR3 loop is CASRSLAVFYEQYF. The CDR3 DNA follows: TGTGCCAGCCGTTCCCTAGCGGTCTTCTACGAGCAGTACTTC.

The rearrangement links TRBV15 to TRBJ2-3, with 7 bases matching TRBD2. The CDR3 has 16 amino acids. Per germline, CDR1 LNHNV and CDR2 YYDKDF (reference sequence). V shed 3 bases, J shed 5 bases, and the junction held 11 bases outside the gene matches. CDR3 residues: CATSRGSGKRRDTQYF. CDR3 bases: TGTGCCACCAGCAGGGGCAGCGGGAAGAGGAGAGATACGCAGTATTTT.

J is TRBJ1-1 and V is TRBV30; TRBD1 aligns across 9 bases. Trimming at V came to 5 bases and at J to 4 bases, leaving 5 bases not matched to a gene. CDR3 length: 13 residues. In germline, CDR1 is GTSNPN, CDR2 SVGIG (reference sequence). CDR3 in amino acids: CAWGTGLRTEAFF. The CDR3 bases are TGTGCCTGGGGGACAGGGCTGCGCACTGAAGCTTTCTTT.